This T cell receptor beta chain was recovered during a study of T-cell reconstitution after alpha-beta-depleted transplantation in children. This clonotype was found a few times. Preparation of the TCRbeta library was carried out with unique molecular identifiers. Each CDR3 protein gets one entry after TCRdb re-called the PCR reads with MiXCR. The data show about 610,000 distinct CDR3 sequences, over 9.5% seen once. CDR1 is SGDLS and CDR2 is YYNGEE in the germline V gene. V was clipped by 0 bases and J by 10 bases, with 8 bases between them. This CDR3 has 12 amino acids. The chain joins TRBV9 to TRBJ2-1; D might be TRBD2 (6 bases). This receptor was identified in a human donor who donated a stem cell graft to a child with acute myeloid leukemia. The sequencing here drew on PBMCs from the stem cell graft donor, taken from the stem cell graft. The CDR3, as DNA: TGTGCCAGCAGCGTAGTGGGGGGAGAGCAGTTCTTC. The encoded protein is CASSVVGGEQFF. The whole variable domain, filled in from reference TRBV9 and TRBJ2-1, reads DSGVTQTPKHLITATGQRVTLRCSPRSGDLSVYWYQQSLDQGLQFLIQYYNGEERAKGNILERFSAQQFPDLHSELNLSSLELGDSALYFCASSVVGGEQFFGPGTRLTVL.